Listed below are T cell receptor beta chains from one sample, sequenced in a study of CD8+ T cells in alopecia areata. Method: immunoSEQ multiplex PCR; TCRdb's copy keeps in-frame clones and lacks some. Of under 85,000 clones listed, about half are singletons. Sequencing was performed on CD8+ T cells sorted from blood, taken at week 0. The receptor source for this set is a human donor with alopecia areata. The CDR3 runs from the conserved cysteine through the conserved F or W. The D gene is left open where the match is weak. A clone size is listed for some rows: how often the clone was seen (once, few, many), or a class if it is expanded.

>TRBJ1-1|TRBV2|few|.
CASSPRSVNTEAFF
TGTGCCAGCAGCCCAAGAAGCGTGAACACTGAAGCTTTCTTT
>TRBJ2-7|TRBV18|.|.
CASSPPSRGYEQYF
TGTGCCAGCTCACCCCCCAGTCGGGGCTACGAGCAGTACTTC
>TRBJ2-3|TRBV28|few|TRBD1
CASGSTGETSTDTQYF
TGTGCCAGTGGTTCAACAGGGGAAACTAGCACAGATACGCAGTATTTT
>TRBJ1-1|TRBV15|.|.
CATSRDLGASMNTEAFF
TGTGCCACCAGCAGAGATCTCGGGGCGTCCATGAACACTGAAGCTTTCTTT
>TRBJ2-1|TRBV19|few|.
CASSTLALGQFF
TGTGCCAGTAGTACATTAGCGTTGGGGCAGTTCTTC
>TRBJ2-1|TRBV29-1|.|.
CSVVGFELSSEQFF
TGCAGCGTTGTCGGTTTTGAGTTAAGTTCGGAACAGTTCTTC
>TRBJ1-2|TRBV29-1|.|TRBD1
CSVTTGDNYGYTF
TGCAGCGTGACGACAGGGGACAACTATGGCTACACCTTC
>TRBJ2-7|TRBV27|.|.
CASSVVGGYEQYF
TGTGCCAGCAGTGTTGTAGGAGGCTACGAGCAGTACTTC
>TRBJ2-1|TRBV19|few|.
CASSIGGEQFF
TGTGCCAGTAGTATTGGTGGTGAGCAGTTCTTC
>TRBJ2-7|TRBV30|few|TRBD1
CAWAGTGIYEQYF
TGTGCCTGGGCCGGGACAGGGATCTACGAGCAGTACTTC
>TRBJ2-7|TRBV29-1|.|TRBD2
CSVVAGASYEQYF
TGCAGCGTGGTAGCGGGAGCCTCCTACGAGCAGTACTTC
>TRBJ2-7|TRBV27|.|.
CASSWGANEQYF
TGTGCCAGCAGTTGGGGCGCCAACGAGCAGTACTTC
>TRBJ2-7|TRBV4-1|.|.
CASSRIGRSSYEQYF
TGCGCCAGCAGCCGTATCGGCAGGAGCTCCTACGAGCAGTACTTC
>TRBJ2-7|TRBV4-3|.|.
CASSQDSRDGAYEQYF
TGCGCCAGCAGCCAAGATAGTCGGGACGGAGCTTACGAGCAGTACTTC
>TRBJ1-2|TRBV5-1|.|TRBD1
CASSDGQGESYGYTF
TGCGCCAGCAGTGACGGACAGGGGGAATCCTATGGCTACACCTTC
>TRBJ2-1|TRBV29-1|.|.
CSVPGEQFF
TGCAGCGTGCCCGGGGAGCAGTTCTTC
>TRBJ1-1|TRBV29-1|.|.
CSVGHSMNTEAFF
TGCAGCGTTGGGCACAGCATGAACACTGAAGCTTTCTTT
>TRBJ2-7|TRBV28|.|.
CASRFSSSYEQYF
TGTGCCAGCAGGTTTTCCAGCTCCTACGAGCAGTACTTC
>TRBJ2-7|TRBV9|.|TRBD2
CASSVTSGTSYEQYF
TGTGCCAGCAGCGTAACTAGCGGGACGTCCTACGAGCAGTACTTC
>TRBJ2-3|TRBV30|few|TRBD1
CAWSPGQGTDTQYF
TGTGCCTGGAGTCCGGGACAGGGGACAGATACGCAGTATTTT
>TRBJ1-1|TRBV7-9|.|.
CASSLGTVTEAFF
TGTGCCAGCAGCTTAGGGACAGTCACTGAAGCTTTCTTT
>TRBJ1-1|TRBV6-5|.|.
CAAGEPEAFF
TGTGCCGCCGGGGAGCCTGAAGCTTTCTTT
>TRBJ2-1|TRBV30|.|.
CAWSLSGKEQFF
TGTGCCTGGAGTTTGTCGGGAAAGGAGCAGTTCTTC
>TRBJ2-1|TRBV6-4|.|.
CASSVSPGSQNEQFF
TGTGCCAGCAGTGTTAGTCCAGGGTCTCAAAATGAGCAGTTCTTC